This TCR beta chain stems from a study of blood T cell repertoires in COVID-19. The CDR3 runs to 15 residues. Trimming took 3 bases from V and 1 from J; bases not matched to a gene: 4. Germline V lookup: CDR1 SGDLS, CDR2 YYNGEE. Profiled with immunoSEQ multiplex PCR; TCRdb holds only in-frame clones, not every one. The repertoire holds 250,000 to 300,000 clones, 85% to 90% seen once, with around 15% in the top ten. The chain is built from TRBV9 and TRBJ2-3; 8 bases line up with TRBD2. The sample comprised PBMCs or T cells enriched from blood (not recorded which). The sequence derives from a man aged 18-30 years who had recovered from COVID-19. CDR3 coding DNA: TGTGCCAGCAGCGCCGGGGGGGGCGGCACAGATACGCAGTATTTT. This translates into CASSAGGGGTDTQYF.